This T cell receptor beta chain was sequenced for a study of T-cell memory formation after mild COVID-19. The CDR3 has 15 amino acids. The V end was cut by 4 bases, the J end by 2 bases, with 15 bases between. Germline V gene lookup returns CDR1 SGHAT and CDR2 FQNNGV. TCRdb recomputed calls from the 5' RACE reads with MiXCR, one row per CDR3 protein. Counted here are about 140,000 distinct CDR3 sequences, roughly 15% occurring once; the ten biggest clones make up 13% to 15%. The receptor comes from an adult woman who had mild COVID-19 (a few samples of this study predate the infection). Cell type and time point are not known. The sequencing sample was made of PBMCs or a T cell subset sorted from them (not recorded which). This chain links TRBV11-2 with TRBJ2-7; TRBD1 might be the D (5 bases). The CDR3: CASSSAVRGTYEQYF. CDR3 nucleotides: TGTGCCAGCAGCTCCGCGGTAAGGGGCACCTACGAGCAGTACTTC.